This TCR beta chain was recorded in a study of T cells after yellow fever vaccination. At the level of the study: Those fractions that held only low numbers of cells were prepared using the SMART-Seq v4 Ultra Low Input RNA kit. Study observations and caveats: A secondary response was less intense yet reached its peak sooner, at day 5 versus 15. Re-detected after boosting: most primary clones, more than 95% of CD4 and about 89% of CD8.

About this clonotype: Its specificity is not known.

Between the trimmed V and J ends, which lost 0 bases and 5 bases, there was a span of 16 bases. The CDR3 sequence is 16 residues long. TCRdb itself ran the 5' RACE reads through MiXCR, one entry per CDR3 protein. The sample consists of roughly 500,000 distinct CDR3 sequences, about 19% of them appearing once. This material consisted of PBMCs, taken 15 days after the yellow fever booster vaccination. This receptor was taken from a man younger than 45 who received the YFV17D yellow fever vaccine. The chain links TRBV6-7 to TRBJ2-5; D is unclear. TRBV6-7 is designated an ORF whose function remains uncertain. The CDR3 is CASSYSSDPRYETQYF. The CDR3 DNA reads TGTGCCAGCAGTTACTCGAGTGACCCCCGTTACGAGACCCAGTACTTC.